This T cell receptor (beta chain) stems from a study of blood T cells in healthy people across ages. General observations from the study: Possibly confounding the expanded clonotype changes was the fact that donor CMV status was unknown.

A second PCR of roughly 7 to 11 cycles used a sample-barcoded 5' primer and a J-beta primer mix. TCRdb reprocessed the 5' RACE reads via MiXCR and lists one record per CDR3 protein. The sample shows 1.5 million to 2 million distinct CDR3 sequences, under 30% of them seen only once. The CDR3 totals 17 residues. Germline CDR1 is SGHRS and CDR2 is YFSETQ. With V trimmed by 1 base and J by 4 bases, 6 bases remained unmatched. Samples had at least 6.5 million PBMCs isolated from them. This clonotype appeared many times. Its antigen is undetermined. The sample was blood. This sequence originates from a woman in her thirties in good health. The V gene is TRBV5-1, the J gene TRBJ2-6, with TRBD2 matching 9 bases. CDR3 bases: TGCGCCAGCAGCTTGAGAGCGGGGGGCTCAGGGGCCAACGTCCTGACTTTC. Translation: CASSLRAGGSGANVLTF.